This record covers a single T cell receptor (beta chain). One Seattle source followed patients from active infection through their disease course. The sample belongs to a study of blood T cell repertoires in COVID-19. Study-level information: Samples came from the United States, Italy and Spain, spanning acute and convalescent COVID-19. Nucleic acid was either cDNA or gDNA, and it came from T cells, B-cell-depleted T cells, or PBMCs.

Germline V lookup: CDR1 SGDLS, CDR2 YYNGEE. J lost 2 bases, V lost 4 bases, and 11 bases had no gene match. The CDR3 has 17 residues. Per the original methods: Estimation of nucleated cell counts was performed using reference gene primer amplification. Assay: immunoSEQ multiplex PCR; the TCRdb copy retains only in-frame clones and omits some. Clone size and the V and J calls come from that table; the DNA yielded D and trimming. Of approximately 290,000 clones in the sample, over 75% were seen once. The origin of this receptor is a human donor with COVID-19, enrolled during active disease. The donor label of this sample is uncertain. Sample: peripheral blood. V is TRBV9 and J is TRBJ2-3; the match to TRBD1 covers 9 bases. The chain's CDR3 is CASSLQPWDRDTDTQYF. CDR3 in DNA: TGTGCCAGCAGCCTACAACCCTGGGACAGGGACACAGATACGCAGTATTTT.